This T cell receptor (beta chain) was found in a study of CD8+ T cells in alopecia areata. Trimming cost V 2 bases and J 6 bases, with 8 bases left between them. Germline CDR1 SNHLY, CDR2 FYNNEI. The CDR3 has 12 residues. Extracted RNA was reverse transcribed, and the resulting cDNA served as sequencing template. Sequencing was performed with immunoSEQ multiplex PCR; in TCRdb, only in-frame clones are kept and a portion is missing. Found here are about 94,000 clones, 70% to 80% of them singletons; the top ten hold about 18%. Treatment given: oral pan-JAK inhibitor, 5-10 mg twice daily. Specimen: CD8+ T cells sorted from blood, collected at week 44, from a patient treated with tofacitinib. This TCR was sampled from a human donor with alopecia areata. The rearrangement uses TRBV2 and TRBJ2-7; D is possibly TRBD1 or TRBD2 (5 bases each). CDR3 nucleotides: TGTGCCAGCAGTGAACCGGGGCTCGAGCAGTACTTC. Translating it yields CASSEPGLEQYF.